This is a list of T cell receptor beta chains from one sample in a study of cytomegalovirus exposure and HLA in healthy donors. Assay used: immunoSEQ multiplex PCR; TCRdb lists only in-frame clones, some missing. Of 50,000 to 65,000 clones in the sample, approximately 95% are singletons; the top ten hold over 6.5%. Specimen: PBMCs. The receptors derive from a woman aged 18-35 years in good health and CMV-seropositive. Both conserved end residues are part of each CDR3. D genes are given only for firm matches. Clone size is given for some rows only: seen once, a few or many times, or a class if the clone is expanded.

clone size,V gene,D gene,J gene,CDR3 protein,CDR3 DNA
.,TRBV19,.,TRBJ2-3,CASRDGQLTDTQYF,TGTGCCAGTAGAGATGGACAGCTCACAGATACGCAGTATTTT
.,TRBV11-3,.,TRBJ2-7,CASSFSTTSEQYF,TGTGCCAGCAGCTTTTCTACTACGAGCGAGCAGTACTTC
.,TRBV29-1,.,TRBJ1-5,CSATGIDQPQHF,TGCAGCGCCACAGGGATAGATCAGCCCCAGCATTTT
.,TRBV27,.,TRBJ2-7,CASSLTSLYEQYF,TGTGCCAGCAGTTTAACTAGCTTGTACGAGCAGTACTTC
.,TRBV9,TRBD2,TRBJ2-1,CASSATTTSASYNEQFF,TGTGCCAGCAGCGCTACGACGACTAGCGCCTCCTACAATGAGCAGTTCTTC
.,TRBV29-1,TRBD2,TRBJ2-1,CSVESGGIEQFF,TGCAGCGTTGAATCGGGGGGAATTGAGCAGTTCTTC
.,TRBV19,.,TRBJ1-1,CASSIGQTNTEAFF,TGTGCCAGTAGTATAGGACAGACGAACACTGAAGCTTTCTTT
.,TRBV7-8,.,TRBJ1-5,CASSAQGIDQPQHF,TGTGCCAGCAGCGCCCAGGGGATCGATCAGCCCCAGCATTTT
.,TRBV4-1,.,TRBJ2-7,CASSLILEVDEQYF,TGCGCCAGCAGCTTAATACTAGAGGTGGACGAGCAGTACTTC
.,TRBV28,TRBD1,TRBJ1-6,CASSVGQASSYNSPLHF,TGTGCCAGCAGCGTGGGACAGGCGAGCTCCTATAATTCACCCCTCCACTTT
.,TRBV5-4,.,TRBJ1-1,CASSFGRVNTEAFF,TGTGCCAGCAGCTTCGGCAGGGTAAACACTGAAGCTTTCTTT
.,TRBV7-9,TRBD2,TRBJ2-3,CASSSGLAGGPITDTQYF,TGTGCCAGCAGCTCCGGACTAGCGGGAGGTCCCATCACAGATACGCAGTATTTT
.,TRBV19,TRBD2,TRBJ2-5,CASSSKRGREETQYF,TGTGCCAGTAGTAGTAAGCGGGGGAGGGAAGAGACCCAGTACTTC
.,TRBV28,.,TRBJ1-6,CASSLRQDYNSPLHF,TGTGCCAGCAGTTTAAGACAGGACTATAATTCACCCCTCCACTTT
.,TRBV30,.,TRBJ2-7,CAWSIGGVYEQYF,TGTGCCTGGAGTATCGGGGGAGTCTACGAGCAGTACTTC
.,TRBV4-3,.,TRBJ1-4,CASSQGQGPRNEKLFF,TGCGCCAGCAGCCAGGGCCAGGGTCCCCGTAATGAAAAACTGTTTTTT
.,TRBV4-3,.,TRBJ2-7,CASSQVNTGSRGEQYF,TGCGCCAGCAGCCAAGTAAATACAGGTTCTCGAGGAGAGCAGTACTTC
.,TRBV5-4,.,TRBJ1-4,CASSPGRGNEKLFF,TGTGCCAGCAGCCCCGGACGGGGTAATGAAAAACTGTTTTTT
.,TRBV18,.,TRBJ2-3,CASSPLVADTQYF,TGTGCCAGCTCACCCCTAGTGGCAGATACGCAGTATTTT
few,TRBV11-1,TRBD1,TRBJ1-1,CASSLEGTGFPEAFF,TGTGCCAGCAGCTTAGAAGGGACAGGGTTTCCTGAAGCTTTCTTT
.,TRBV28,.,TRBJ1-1,CASSPLSQGTEAFF,TGTGCCAGCAGTCCATTAAGTCAGGGTACTGAAGCTTTCTTT
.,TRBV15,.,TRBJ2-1,CATSRELGRPNEQFF,TGTGCCACCAGCAGAGAATTGGGCAGACCCAATGAGCAGTTCTTC
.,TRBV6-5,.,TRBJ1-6,CASSLGSYGNSPLHF,TGTGCCAGCAGCCTCGGGTCCTATGGGAATTCACCCCTCCACTTT
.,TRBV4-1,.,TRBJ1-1,CASSQGSARGNTEAFF,TGCGCCAGCAGCCAAGGATCCGCCAGGGGGAACACTGAAGCTTTCTTT
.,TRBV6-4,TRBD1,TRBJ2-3,CASSQRGQSTDTQYF,TGTGCCAGCAGTCAACGGGGACAGTCCACAGATACGCAGTATTTT
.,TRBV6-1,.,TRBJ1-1,CASKRRGDNTEAFF,TGTGCCAGCAAACGACGGGGTGATAACACTGAAGCTTTCTTT
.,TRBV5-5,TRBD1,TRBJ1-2,CASNPRQGVNYGYTF,TGTGCCAGCAACCCGAGGCAGGGGGTCAACTATGGCTACACCTTC
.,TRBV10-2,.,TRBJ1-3,CASSESGRPPGNTIYF,TGCGCCAGCAGTGAGTCGGGCCGCCCCCCTGGAAACACCATATATTTT
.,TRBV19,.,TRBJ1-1,CASRRQTSWSLATEAFF,TGTGCCAGTAGGCGACAGACAAGTTGGTCGTTGGCCACTGAAGCTTTCTTT
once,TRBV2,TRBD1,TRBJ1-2,CASSPGQGYGYTF,TGTGCCAGCAGTCCGGGACAGGGCTATGGCTACACCTTC
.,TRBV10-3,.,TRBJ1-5,CAISDRVGDQPQHF,TGTGCCATCAGTGACAGGGTCGGCGATCAGCCCCAGCATTTT
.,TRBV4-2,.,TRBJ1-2,CASSQNSAGRNYGYTF,TGTGCCAGCAGCCAAAATTCCGCGGGGCGGAACTATGGCTACACCTTC
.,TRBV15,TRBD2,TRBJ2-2,CATSGRLAGGGGELFF,TGTGCCACCAGCGGGAGACTAGCGGGAGGAGGCGGGGAGCTGTTTTTT
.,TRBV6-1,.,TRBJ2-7,CASSSRQAYEQYF,TGTGCCAGCAGTTCGCGACAGGCCTACGAGCAGTACTTC
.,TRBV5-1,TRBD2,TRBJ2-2,CASSAGLAANTGELFF,TGCGCCAGCAGCGCAGGACTAGCGGCGAACACCGGGGAGCTGTTTTTT
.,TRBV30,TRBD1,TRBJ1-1,CAWTSLNTGGAFF,TGTGCCTGGACCAGCCTTAATACAGGGGGGGCTTTCTTT
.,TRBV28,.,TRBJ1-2,CASSWGDGYTF,TGTGCCAGCAGTTGGGGCGATGGCTACACCTTC
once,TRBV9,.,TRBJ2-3,CASSPTQGLPAQYF,TGTGCCAGCAGCCCTACTCAGGGTCTACCTGCGCAGTATTTT
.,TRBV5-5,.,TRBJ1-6,CASSFGWRSSYNSPLHF,TGTGCCAGCAGCTTCGGGTGGAGAAGCTCCTATAATTCACCCCTCCACTTT
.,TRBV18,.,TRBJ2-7,CASSPGGLGSEQYF,TGTGCCAGCTCACCAGGGGGGTTAGGAAGCGAGCAGTACTTC
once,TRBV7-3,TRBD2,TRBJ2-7,CASSFTGGREQYF,TGTGCCAGCAGCTTTACGGGGGGGCGCGAGCAGTACTTC
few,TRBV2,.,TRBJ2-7,CASTPESGEQYF,TGTGCCAGCACTCCGGAGTCGGGGGAGCAGTACTTC
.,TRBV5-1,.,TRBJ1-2,CASSLEGGMREGYTF,TGCGCCAGCAGCTTGGAAGGAGGGATGAGAGAAGGCTACACCTTC
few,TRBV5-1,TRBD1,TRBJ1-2,CASSLALGTGLMGYTF,TGCGCCAGCAGCTTGGCCCTCGGGACAGGGCTTATGGGCTACACCTTC
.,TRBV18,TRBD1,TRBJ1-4,CASSYRDSFFNEKLFF,TGTGCCAGCTCCTACCGGGACAGCTTTTTTAATGAAAAACTGTTTTTT
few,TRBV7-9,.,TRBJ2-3,CASSLGRDKITDTQYF,TGTGCCAGCAGCTTAGGTCGGGACAAGATCACAGATACGCAGTATTTT
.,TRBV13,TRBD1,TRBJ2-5,CASSSQGVGETQYF,TGTGCCAGCAGCTCACAGGGGGTTGGAGAGACCCAGTACTTC
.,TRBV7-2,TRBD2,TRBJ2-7,CASSPGLAKSYEQYF,TGTGCCAGCAGCCCCGGACTAGCGAAGTCCTACGAGCAGTACTTC
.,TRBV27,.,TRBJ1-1,CASSLGHATGTKNTEAFF,TGTGCCAGCAGTTTAGGCCATGCCACCGGGACAAAGAACACTGAAGCTTTCTTT